Below, one T cell receptor beta chain is given with its context. These data originate in a study of cytomegalovirus exposure and HLA in healthy donors. Trimming removed 2 bases from V and 8 bases from J; junction bases left unmatched: 12. The CDR3 is 15 residues long. Germline CDR1 and CDR2: SQVTM and ANQGSEA. Primers for the PCR totalled 60 Vbeta and 13 Jbeta. The table came from immunoSEQ multiplex PCR; TCRdb's copy has only in-frame clones and leaves some out. The sample lists about 200,000 clones, 75% to 85% occurring once. Specimen: PBMCs. V and J are TRBV29-1 and TRBJ2-3, with TRBD2 matching 8 bases. The sequence derives from a woman between 45 and 60 years old in good health and CMV-seronegative. Here the CDR3 DNA reads TGCAGCGTTGAAAGGGGACTAGACACCTTAGGTACGCAGTATTTT. It is translated as CSVERGLDTLGTQYF.